One sample yielded the 26 T cell receptor beta chains listed below, sequenced in a study of chemoradiotherapy in HPV16-positive cancers. The assay was immunoSEQ multiplex PCR, and TCRdb's table has in-frame clones only and misses some. The table shows some 22,000 clones, with 87% occurring only once. The source was blood, collected from a patient who underwent chemoradiotherapy. The receptor set was obtained from a human donor with HPV-associated anogenital cancer.

The chain couples TRBV18 to TRBJ2-5; no clear D gene. The CDR3 contains 14 residues. Germline loops: CDR1 KGHSH, CDR2 LQKENI. V shed 2 bases and J shed 1 base, with 8 bases lying between them. Here the CDR3 DNA reads TGTGCCAGCTCACCAGGTGCGGTCCAAGAGACCCAGTACTTC. Its protein product is CASSPGAVQETQYF. The full variable domain, in which reference TRBV18 and TRBJ2-5 provide the parts outside the CDR3, is NAGVMQNPRHLVRRRGQEARLRCSPMKGHSHVYWYRQLPEEGLKFMVYLQKENIIDESGMPKERFSAEFPKEGPSILRIQQVVRGDSAAYFCASSPGAVQETQYFGPGTRLLVL.

CDR3 protein: CASRLGQTHFTGELFF. The CDR3 DNA reads TGTGCCAGCAGACTCGGACAGACCCATTTCACCGGGGAGCTGTTTTTT. The J gene is TRBJ2-2, the V gene TRBV7-8, with TRBD1 as a possible D gene (6 bases). Germline CDR1 is SGHVS and CDR2 is FQNEAQ. Trimming removed 6 bases at V and 4 bases at J, with 18 bases between. This CDR3 region has 16 residues.

CDR3 region: CASSPGQGNQPQHF. For the CDR3, the DNA is TGTGCCAGCTCACCAGGCCAGGGGAATCAGCCCCAGCATTTT. The chain combines TRBV18 with TRBJ1-5; perhaps TRBD1 as D (6 bases). The CDR3 contains 14 residues. V lost 2 bases to trimming and J lost 4 bases, with 9 bases between them. Germline V gives CDR1 KGHSH, CDR2 LQKENI.

This clone has just a few counts. CDR3 nucleotides: TGTGCCAGCAGCCAGACAGGGGGTAGGGGCACTGAAGCTTTCTTT. Its protein is CASSQTGGRGTEAFF. The chain couples TRBV11-2 to TRBJ1-1, with TRBD1 identical over 9 bases. V dropped 5 bases and J dropped 4; count of bases not matched to a gene: 8. The CDR3 is made up of 15 amino acids. Looked up from germline, CDR1 is SGHAT and CDR2 is FQNNGV.

This chain connects TRBV11-2 to TRBJ2-5; D remains ambiguous. CDR1 and CDR2 from the germline V gene are SGHAT and FQNNGV. The CDR3 spans 15 residues. Deletions cut 5 bases from V and 2 bases from J, with 15 bases between. The CDR3 region is CASSNRRTVQETQYF. Here the CDR3 DNA reads TGTGCCAGCAGCAACCGTCGGACGGTACAAGAGACCCAGTACTTC. Full variable domain (outside the CDR3, taken from reference TRBV11-2 and TRBJ2-5): EAGVAQSPRYKIIEKRQSVAFWCNPISGHATLYWYQQILGQGPKLLIQFQNNGVVDDSQLPKDRFSAERLKGVDSTLKIQPAKLEDSAVYLCASSNRRTVQETQYFGPGTRLLVL.

There are a few counts of this clone. This chain links TRBV9 with TRBJ2-1, with TRBD2 identical over 12 bases. The CDR3 is 15 amino acids. Germline V gene sequence: CDR1 SGDLS, CDR2 YYNGEE. V dropped 4 bases and J dropped 6; count of bases not matched to a gene: 5. DNA of the CDR3: TGTGCCAGCAGCCCCCGGACTAGCGGGGTCAATGAGCAGTTCTTC. Protein: CASSPRTSGVNEQFF.

The CDR3 here is CASSLTSGPTYEQYF. The DNA for the CDR3 is TGTGCCAGCAGCTTGACTAGCGGGCCTACCTACGAGCAGTACTTC. The rearrangement joins TRBV5-4 to TRBJ2-7; 9 nucleotides line up with TRBD2. There are 15 residues in the CDR3. V trimming: 1 base; J trimming: 2 bases; junction bases outside the gene matches: 4. Germline loops: CDR1 SGHNT, CDR2 YYREEE (reference sequence).

J is TRBJ2-3 and V is TRBV7-2; 8 positions agree with TRBD2. CDR1 and CDR2 (germline): SGHTA, FQGNSA. The junction had 8 bases not matched to a gene; V was cut back by 7 bases and J by 5 bases. The length of the CDR3 is 14 residues. CDR3 sequence (DNA): TGTGCCAGCACCCAAGCGGGAGTGAGAGATACGCAGTATTTT. Encoded protein: CASTQAGVRDTQYF. Based on the CDR3 plus reference TRBV7-2 and TRBJ2-3, the full variable domain is GAGVSQSPSNKVTEKGKDVELRCDPISGHTALYWYRQSLGQGLEFLIYFQGNSAPDKSGLPSDRFSAERTGGSVSTLTIQRTQQEDSAVYLCASTQAGVRDTQYFGPGTRLTVL.

The chain joins TRBV2 to TRBJ2-5; D is possibly TRBD2 (5 bases). Germline assignment: CDR1 SNHLY and CDR2 FYNNEI. Trimming shortened V by 7 bases and J by 5 bases, and 14 bases separated the two germline ends. This CDR3 is 13 amino acids long. CDR3 sequence reads: CASMPEVGETQYF. The DNA for the CDR3 is TGTGCCAGCATGCCGGAGGTTGGGGAGACCCAGTACTTC.

Only one count was recorded for this clone. The CDR3 region is CASSLEVGGSYEQYF. CDR3 DNA sequence: TGTGCCAGCAGCTTAGAGGTGGGAGGCTCCTACGAGCAGTACTTC. The chain recombines TRBV7-8 with TRBJ2-7, with D possibly TRBD2 on 6 matching bases. Germline V gene lookup returns CDR1 SGHVS and CDR2 FQNEAQ. Trimming took off 1 base at V and 0 bases at J, with 10 bases between the two ends. There are 15 residues in the CDR3.

This clone was recorded once. The chain uses TRBV12-5 and TRBJ2-1, with a possible D match to TRBD1 (5 bases). The CDR3 runs 14 residues. Trimming pared 8 bases from V and 0 bases from J, leaving 11 bases between. CDR1 LGHNT and CDR2 FRNRAP come from the germline V gene. CDR3 sequence: CASQGPSSYNEQFF. CDR3 sequence (DNA): TGTGCTAGTCAGGGTCCGAGCTCCTACAATGAGCAGTTCTTC.

V usage is TRBV5-1 and J usage is TRBJ1-2; 9 bases fit TRBD1. CDR3 size: 13 residues. Germline CDR1 reads SGHRS; CDR2 reads YFSETQ. V gave up 7 bases and J gave up 6 bases; unmatched junction bases: 7. CDR3 coding DNA: TGCGCCAGCTCCCTGGGACAGGGTGATGGCTACACCTTC. It encodes CASSLGQGDGYTF.

V usage is TRBV5-1 and J usage is TRBJ2-2; 7 bases are a match to TRBD1. Germline assignment: CDR1 SGHRS and CDR2 YFSETQ. V shed 0 bases and J 2 bases; nucleotides not matched to a gene: 7. This CDR3 comprises 17 residues. This CDR3 is CASSLAGTDLNTGELFF. The DNA of the CDR3 is TGCGCCAGCAGCTTGGCCGGGACAGACCTTAACACCGGGGAGCTGTTTTTT.

The V and J genes are TRBV14 and TRBJ1-1; D uncertain. Trimming cost V 4 bases and J 1 base, with 13 bases left between them. The length of the CDR3 is 15 residues. The germline V gene has CDR1 SGHDN and CDR2 FVKESK. The CDR3 DNA follows: TGTGCCAGCAGCCGAGGACGGGTCCCGAACACTGAAGCTTTCTTT. It yields the protein CASSRGRVPNTEAFF.

The chain has TRBV14 and TRBJ1-3; unclear D gene. CDR1 and CDR2 from the germline V gene are SGHDN and FVKESK. The CDR3 is 17 residues long. The ends were cut back, 2 bases at V and 3 bases at J, with 17 bases in the middle. The CDR3 here is CASSQLSYSGFGNTIYF. The CDR3 DNA follows: TGTGCCAGCAGCCAACTATCGTATTCGGGGTTTGGAAACACCATATATTTT.

The chain links TRBV6-4 to TRBJ1-2; 7 bases fit TRBD1. The CDR3 covers 14 residues. J was trimmed by 6 bases and V by 4 bases; bases with no gene match: 8. Germline CDR1 is MRHNA and CDR2 is SNTAGT. CDR3 loop: CASSVTDRDHGYTF. Written as DNA, the CDR3 is TGTGCCAGCAGTGTCACCGACAGGGACCATGGCTACACCTTC.

This clone was observed a single time. V usage is TRBV6-5 and J usage is TRBJ2-1; 7 nucleotides line up with TRBD2. With V trimmed by 2 bases and J by 1 base, 5 bases remained unmatched. The CDR3 is made up of 16 amino acids. Looked up from germline, CDR1 is MNHEY and CDR2 is SVGAGI. This CDR3 is CASSYQAGISYNEQFF. CDR3 in DNA: TGTGCCAGCAGTTACCAAGCGGGAATTTCCTACAATGAGCAGTTCTTC.

This clone was picked up a small number of times. The CDR3 DNA reads as TGCGCCAGCAGCCACTTGTTTAGACAGGGGGCGAACACCGGGGAGCTGTTTTTT. It codes for CASSHLFRQGANTGELFF. The chain links TRBV4-1 to TRBJ2-2; 9 positions match TRBD1. This CDR3 is 18 amino acids long. The V segment lost 3 bases and the J segment 0 bases; nucleotides outside the gene matches: 8. Germline-derived CDR1 and CDR2 are MGHRA and YSYEKL.

This chain connects TRBV7-2 to TRBJ1-2; 7 nucleotides match TRBD1. This CDR3 region has 12 residues. CDR1 and CDR2 (germline): SGHTA, FQGNSA. V lost 5 bases to trimming and J lost 8 bases; unmatched junction nucleotides: 5. The CDR3, as DNA: TGTGCCAGCAGCCCAGGGGGAGGAGGCTACACCTTC. Its protein product is CASSPGGGGYTF.

The V gene is TRBV6-5, the J gene TRBJ2-7, with D uncertain. CDR1 is MNHEY and CDR2 is SVGAGI in the germline V gene. CDR3 length: 13 amino acids. V was trimmed by 7 bases and J by 5 bases, leaving 15 bases between them. The CDR3 reads CASKPDPSDEQYF. The CDR3 DNA reads TGTGCCAGCAAACCGGACCCGTCTGACGAGCAGTACTTC.

The gene calls are TRBV9 and TRBJ1-1; D gene uncertain. The V end lost 4 bases, the J end lost 5 bases, and 12 bases lay between the germline ends. CDR1 is SGDLS, CDR2 YYNGEE, per germline. This CDR3 has 13 amino acids. The CDR3: CASSPLRETEAFF. The CDR3 coding sequence is TGTGCCAGCAGCCCCTTACGGGAAACTGAAGCTTTCTTT.

The V and J genes are TRBV5-4 and TRBJ1-1, with TRBD1 matching 8 bases. CDR3 length: 16 amino acids. The germline V gene has CDR1 SGHNT and CDR2 YYREEE (reference sequence). Unmatched junction bases numbered 10, after V lost 4 bases and J lost 2 bases. CDR3 sequence reads: CASSPGTGRQNTEAFF. The CDR3 DNA reads as TGTGCCAGCAGCCCCGGGACAGGAAGACAAAACACTGAAGCTTTCTTT. The complete variable domain, with remaining parts taken from reference TRBV5-4 and TRBJ1-1, reads ETGVTQSPTHLIKTRGQQVTLRCSSQSGHNTVSWYQQALGQGPQFIFQYYREEENGRGNFPPRFSGLQFPNYSSELNVNALELDDSALYLCASSPGTGRQNTEAFFGQGTRLTVV.

This chain joins TRBV7-7 and TRBJ2-5; D is possibly TRBD1 (5 bases). Trimming took 1 base from V and 6 from J, leaving 9 bases between them. The germline V gene has CDR1 SSHAT and CDR2 FNYEAQ (reference sequence). This CDR3 is 13 amino acids long. The CDR3 region has the DNA TGTGCCAGCAGCTTAGGCCAGGGAAAGACCCAGTACTTC. Protein sequence: CASSLGQGKTQYF.

The chain recombines TRBV9 with TRBJ2-5; 8 positions agree with TRBD1. V lost 2 bases to trimming and J lost 1 base; unmatched junction nucleotides: 10. The CDR3 is 17 residues long. Germline assignment: CDR1 SGDLS and CDR2 YYNGEE. CDR3 nucleotide sequence: TGTGCCAGCAGCGTGGGGACAGGAAAGTTGGGCCAAGAGACCCAGTACTTC. It is translated as CASSVGTGKLGQETQYF. The whole variable domain, remainder taken from reference TRBV9 and TRBJ2-5, is DSGVTQTPKHLITATGQRVTLRCSPRSGDLSVYWYQQSLDQGLQFLIQYYNGEERAKGNILERFSAQQFPDLHSELNLSSLELGDSALYFCASSVGTGKLGQETQYFGPGTRLLVL.

The chain joins TRBV5-4 to TRBJ1-1, with D unclear. CDR3 length equals 16 residues. Germline assignment: CDR1 SGHNT and CDR2 YYREEE (reference sequence). Trimming left V 0 bases short and J 4 bases short, with 16 bases between. The CDR3 region is CASSLEPWWLVTEAFF. The DNA of the CDR3 is TGTGCCAGCAGCTTGGAGCCTTGGTGGTTGGTCACTGAAGCTTTCTTT.

The chain is built from TRBV2 and TRBJ2-2, with D perhaps matching TRBD2 (6 bases). CDR3 length equals 15 residues. Germline CDR1 and CDR2: SNHLY and FYNNEI. V lost 6 bases, J lost 2 bases, and 13 bases lay in between. CDR3 nucleotides: TGTGCCAGCAGGATCTCGGGACTCAACACCGGGGAGCTGTTTTTT. Translated: CASRISGLNTGELFF.